The 26 T cell receptor beta chains below were found in one sample sequenced in a study of blood T cell repertoires in COVID-19. Generated by immunoSEQ multiplex PCR, the TCRdb table keeps only in-frame clones and is missing some. This sample carries about 180,000 clones, approximately 88% of them seen once, and the ten largest clones take 3.5% to 4.5%. The sample consisted of peripheral blood. These receptors were taken from a woman aged 25-40 years with acute or convalescent COVID-19.

V gene TRBV28 combines with J gene TRBJ2-7; no definite D call. This CDR3 contains 13 residues. Per germline, CDR1 MDHEN and CDR2 SYDVKM. V lost 5 bases and J 6 bases, leaving 14 bases between the germline ends. The CDR3 loop reads CASSDLPAAEQYF. For the CDR3, the DNA is TGTGCCAGCAGTGATCTACCCGCCGCCGAGCAGTACTTC.

The chain combines TRBV6-5 with TRBJ2-7, with 8 bases that match TRBD2. The CDR3 totals 13 residues. Germline loops: CDR1 MNHEY, CDR2 SVGAGI. The ends lost 4 bases at V and 6 bases at J; junction bases unmatched: 5. CDR3 in DNA: TGTGCCAGCAGTTTCGGACTAGCTGGCGAGCAGTACTTC. It codes for CASSFGLAGEQYF.

The V and J genes are TRBV10-2 and TRBJ1-1; D unclear. The V end was cut by 2 bases, the J end by 5 bases, with 12 bases between. Germline CDR1 is WSHSY and CDR2 is SAAADI. The CDR3 sequence is 14 residues long. CDR3 bases: TGCGCCAGCAGTGAGAGGCACGTGAGGACTGAAGCTTTCTTT. Translation gives CASSERHVRTEAFF.

A single count supports this clone. The rearrangement joins TRBV7-6 to TRBJ2-6, with a weak D call TRBD1 (5 bases). V lost 5 bases and J lost 0, with 11 bases in between. The V gene's germline CDR1 is SGHVS and CDR2 FNYEAQ. The CDR3 is 16 residues long. The CDR3 bases are TGTGCCAGCAGCAGTACAGGTTCCTCTGGGGCCAACGTCCTGACTTTC. This sequence encodes CASSSTGSSGANVLTF.

J is TRBJ2-1 and V is TRBV7-9, with 12 bases lining up with TRBD2. The CDR3 is 14 residues long. CDR1 SEHNR and CDR2 FQNEAQ come from the germline V gene (reference sequence). V was clipped by 3 bases and J by 6 bases; unmatched bases: 0. The CDR3 sequence is CASSLTSGSNEQFF. In DNA form, the CDR3 reads TGTGCCAGCAGCTTGACTAGCGGGAGCAATGAGCAGTTCTTC.

This clone came up once. The chain uses TRBV13 and TRBJ2-1, with 7 bases fitting TRBD2. This CDR3 is 15 amino acids long. Per germline, CDR1 PRHDT and CDR2 FYEKMQ (reference sequence). V was clipped by 10 bases and J by 10 bases; unmatched bases: 19. CDR3 residues: CATHLQGAGLSEQFF. The CDR3 DNA reads TGTGCCACCCACCTCCAGGGTGCGGGACTAAGCGAGCAGTTCTTC.

The gene calls are TRBV5-1 and TRBJ2-7, with TRBD1 matching over 10 bases. Per germline, CDR1 SGHRS and CDR2 YFSETQ. The CDR3 covers 16 residues. The trim removed 1 base at V and 6 bases at J, leaving 10 bases unmatched. CDR3 nucleotide sequence: TGCGCCAGCAGCTTGTCAGGACAGGGGGATCTCGGCGAGCAGTACTTC. Its protein is CASSLSGQGDLGEQYF.

This clone has a single count. This chain links TRBV15 with TRBJ1-6; 8 bases are shared with TRBD1. This CDR3 has 16 residues. V was pared by 3 bases and J by 2 bases, with 3 bases of the junction left unmatched. Germline V gene lookup returns CDR1 LNHNV and CDR2 YYDKDF (reference sequence). The CDR3: CATSSTGGAYNSPLHF. The CDR3, as DNA: TGTGCCACCAGCAGTACAGGGGGAGCCTATAATTCACCCCTCCACTTT.

This chain uses TRBV30 with TRBJ1-1; D may be TRBD1 (5 bases). The V end lost 0 bases, the J end lost 6 bases, and 17 bases lay between the germline ends. There are 15 residues in the CDR3. Germline values: CDR1 GTSNPN, CDR2 SVGIG (reference sequence). The CDR3 sequence: CAWSVPPGIVAEAFF. As DNA, the CDR3 is TGTGCCTGGAGTGTACCGCCAGGGATCGTCGCTGAAGCTTTCTTT.

The CDR3 bases are TGTGCCAGTGCGGGAGTCCTGGGGAATGAGCAGTTCTTC. Translation gives CASAGVLGNEQFF. The chain has TRBV6-5 and TRBJ2-1, with 7 positions matching TRBD2. Germline trimming cut 9 bases from V and 7 bases from J; bases unmatched to any gene: 9. CDR1 MNHEY and CDR2 SVGAGI come from the germline V gene. The CDR3 covers 13 residues.

On this clone itself: The identical CDR3 is also encoded by other nucleotide sequences in the sample. This chain links TRBV2 with TRBJ2-2, with D possibly being TRBD2 (5 bases). V was clipped by 6 bases and J by 4 bases, with 6 bases between them. This CDR3 has 12 residues. Germline V gene lookup returns CDR1 SNHLY and CDR2 FYNNEI. CDR3 DNA: TGTGCCAGCAGGCGGGTCACCGGGGAGCTGTTTTTT. Protein product: CASRRVTGELFF.

V and J are TRBV7-8 and TRBJ2-4, with 8 positions matching TRBD2. The CDR3 is 14 amino acids. Germline V lookup: CDR1 SGHVS, CDR2 FQNEAQ. The V gene end was trimmed by 4 bases and the J gene end by 3 bases; junction bases not matched to a gene: 2. The CDR3 is CASSSTSGKNIQYF. CDR3 nucleotide sequence: TGTGCCAGCAGCTCAACTAGCGGCAAAAACATTCAGTACTTC.

This clone came up once. The chain employs TRBV28 and TRBJ1-5; 7 nucleotides match TRBD1. Germline loops: CDR1 MDHEN, CDR2 SYDVKM. V was clipped by 3 bases and J by 1 base; unmatched bases: 9. The CDR3 spans 17 residues. The CDR3 DNA reads TGTGCCAGCAGTTTCGACAGGGCATTGTCGAGCAATCAGCCCCAGCATTTT. It specifies CASSFDRALSSNQPQHF.

The chain has TRBV27 and TRBJ2-7; TRBD2 matches at 16 bases. V shed 6 bases and J 11 bases; nucleotides not matched to a gene: 7. CDR1 is MNHEY and CDR2 is SMNVEV in the germline V gene (reference sequence). This CDR3 comprises 14 residues. Written as DNA, the CDR3 is TGTGCCAGCAGATTTGACGGGACTAGCGGGAGGGAGTACTTC. Encoded protein: CASRFDGTSGREYF.

V and J are TRBV30 and TRBJ2-2, with 8 bases matching TRBD2. V dropped 3 bases and J dropped 4; count of bases not matched to a gene: 4. CDR3 length equals 14 residues. CDR1 GTSNPN and CDR2 SVGIG come from the germline V gene (reference sequence). The CDR3 bases are TGTGCCTGGAGATTAGCGGGAATCACCGGGGAGCTGTTTTTT. It translates to CAWRLAGITGELFF.

The J gene is TRBJ2-7, the V gene TRBV24-1; 16 bases map to TRBD2. Germline CDR1 reads KGHDR; CDR2 reads SFDVKD. V lost 6 bases, J lost 3 bases, and 16 bases stayed unmatched. This CDR3 comprises 20 residues. CDR3 protein: CATSPGTSGRAWAERYEQYF. DNA for the CDR3: TGTGCCACCAGTCCCGGGACTAGCGGGAGGGCGTGGGCTGAGCGCTACGAGCAGTACTTC.

V is TRBV7-9 and J is TRBJ2-1, with TRBD2 identical over 9 bases. CDR1 is SEHNR, CDR2 FQNEAQ, per germline (reference sequence). Trimming at V came to 4 bases and at J to 6 bases, leaving 7 bases not matched to a gene. The CDR3 covers 15 residues. The CDR3 bases are TGTGCCAGCAGCTCCCGGACTAGCGAGGGCAATGAGCAGTTCTTC. This gives the protein CASSSRTSEGNEQFF.

CDR3 coding DNA: TGTGCCAGCGGAATGCTGGACAGGGGAGTTTTCTTT. Translated: CASGMLDRGVFF. This chain connects TRBV12-3 or TRBV12-4 to TRBJ1-1; 9 positions match TRBD1. The CDR3 has 12 residues. The J segment lost 13 bases and the V segment lost 8 bases, leaving 11 bases of the junction unmatched.

This sequence joins TRBV15 and TRBJ1-6; TRBD1 agrees at 10 bases. Trimming cost V 5 bases and J 0 bases; bases outside gene matches: 7. CDR3 length: 18 residues. Germline assignment: CDR1 LNHNV and CDR2 YYDKDF (reference sequence). This CDR3 is CATSPGTGARSYNSPLHF. The CDR3 nucleotides are TGTGCCACCAGCCCCGGGACAGGGGCCCGCTCCTATAATTCACCCCTCCACTTT.

The chain carries TRBV7-2 and TRBJ2-1, with 7 bases aligning to TRBD2. CDR3 size: 13 residues. Germline assignment: CDR1 SGHTA and CDR2 FQGNSA. Trimming took 7 bases from V and 4 from J; bases not matched to a gene: 4. The CDR3 sequence is CASKAGTYNEQFF. The CDR3 DNA reads as TGTGCCAGCAAAGCGGGAACATACAATGAGCAGTTCTTC.

With respect to this clone: The missing conserved phenylalanine or tryptophan at the end of this CDR3 makes a read error likely. The DNA is omitted, as the CDR3 cannot be located on it reliably, and the CDR3 follows TCRdb's listing. This chain uses TRBV28 with TRBJ1-1; the table calls TRBD1, which could not be checked here. The V gene's germline CDR1 is MDHEN and CDR2 SYDVKM. The CDR3 length is 12 residues, termini included. Here the CDR3 reads CASSLLSATPHL.

The CDR3 region is CASSYRGREKLFF. The CDR3, as DNA: TGTGCCAGCAGTTACAGGGGGCGCGAAAAACTGTTTTTT. This chain links TRBV6-2 or TRBV6-3 with TRBJ1-4, with 7 positions matching TRBD1. Germline CDR1 MNHEY, CDR2 SVGEGT. V shed 2 bases and J 8 bases; nucleotides not matched to a gene: 2. This CDR3 has 13 amino acids.

The genes are TRBV5-1 and TRBJ2-3; possibly TRBD2 for D (6 bases). The germline V gene encodes CDR1 SGHRS and CDR2 YFSETQ. This CDR3 spans 15 amino acids. The V end was cut by 4 bases, the J end by 5 bases, with 17 bases between. The CDR3 sequence: CASSQRAGQKDTQYF. The CDR3 DNA sequence: TGCGCCAGCAGCCAACGAGCGGGCCAAAAAGATACGCAGTATTTT.

This chain joins TRBV5-1 and TRBJ2-1; 7 positions match TRBD2. Trimming removed 0 bases from V and 0 bases from J; junction bases left unmatched: 3. CDR1 SGHRS and CDR2 YFSETQ come from the germline V gene. This CDR3 region has 16 residues. Here the CDR3 reads CASSLDSGLSYNEQFF. CDR3 DNA: TGCGCCAGCAGCTTGGATAGCGGGCTCTCCTACAATGAGCAGTTCTTC.

The chain's CDR3 is CSVNLALGSYEQYF. CDR3 coding DNA: TGCAGCGTTAATTTGGCACTAGGGTCCTACGAGCAGTACTTC. V and J are TRBV29-1 and TRBJ2-7, with D possibly matching TRBD2 (5 bases). V was clipped by 5 bases and J by 1 base, with 15 bases between them. The CDR3 spans 14 residues. Germline CDR1 reads SQVTM; CDR2 reads ANQGSEA.

Regarding this clone: This CDR3 is also generated by other DNA sequences in the sample. The rearrangement joins TRBV2 to TRBJ2-7, with D uncertain. Germline lookup yields CDR1 SNHLY and CDR2 FYNNEI. V gave up 2 bases and J gave up 4 bases, with 3 bases separating them. The CDR3 covers 11 residues. In DNA, the CDR3 is TGTGCCAGCAGTGAATATTACGAGCAGTACTTC. Translation gives CASSEYYEQYF.